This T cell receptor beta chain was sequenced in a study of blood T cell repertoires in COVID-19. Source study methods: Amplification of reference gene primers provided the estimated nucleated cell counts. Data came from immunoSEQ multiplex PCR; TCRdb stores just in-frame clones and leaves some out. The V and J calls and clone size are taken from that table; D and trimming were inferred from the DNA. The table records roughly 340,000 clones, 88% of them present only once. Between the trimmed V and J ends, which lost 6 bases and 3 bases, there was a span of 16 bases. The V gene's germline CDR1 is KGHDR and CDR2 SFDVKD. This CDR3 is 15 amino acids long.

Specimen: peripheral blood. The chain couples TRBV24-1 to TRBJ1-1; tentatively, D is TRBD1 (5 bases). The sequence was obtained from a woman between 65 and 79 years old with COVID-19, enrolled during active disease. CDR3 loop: CATSPTSGRDTEAFF. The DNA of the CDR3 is TGTGCCACCAGTCCCACCTCAGGGAGGGACACTGAAGCTTTCTTT.